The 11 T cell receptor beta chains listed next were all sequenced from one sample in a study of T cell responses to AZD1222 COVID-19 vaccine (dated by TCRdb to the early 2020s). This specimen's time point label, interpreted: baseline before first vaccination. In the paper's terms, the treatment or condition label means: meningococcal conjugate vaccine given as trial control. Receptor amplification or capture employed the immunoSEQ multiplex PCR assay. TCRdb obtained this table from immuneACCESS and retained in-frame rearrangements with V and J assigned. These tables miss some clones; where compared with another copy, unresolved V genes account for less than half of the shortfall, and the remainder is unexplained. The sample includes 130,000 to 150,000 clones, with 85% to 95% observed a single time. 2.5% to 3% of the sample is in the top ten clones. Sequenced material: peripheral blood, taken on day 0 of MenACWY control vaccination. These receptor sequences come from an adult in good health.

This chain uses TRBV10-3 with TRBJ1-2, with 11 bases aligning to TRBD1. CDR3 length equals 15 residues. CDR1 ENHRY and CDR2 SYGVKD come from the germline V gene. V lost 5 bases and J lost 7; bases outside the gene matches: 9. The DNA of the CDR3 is TGTGCCATCAGTTCTTGGACAGGGGGCAGTAGTGGCTACACCTTC. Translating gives CAISSWTGGSSGYTF.

Written as DNA, the CDR3 is TGTGCCTCACGGAAGGGGCGGGAGAGGAAGATCACTGAAGCTTTCTTT. Its translation: CASRKGRERKITEAFF. The rearrangement links TRBV10-3 to TRBJ1-1; D is possibly TRBD1 (5 bases). With 11 bases removed from V and 4 bases from J, the gap between germline ends came to 26 bases. Germline CDR1 is ENHRY and CDR2 is SYGVKD. This CDR3 has 16 residues.

The CDR3 region is CASSEVGAGGYQPQHF. The CDR3 nucleotides read TGTGCCAGCAGTGAAGTTGGGGCAGGGGGGTATCAGCCCCAGCATTTT. The J gene is TRBJ1-5, the V gene TRBV6-1; 7 bases are shared with TRBD1. Germline V lookup: CDR1 MNHNS, CDR2 SASEGT. The trim removed 1 base at V and 5 bases at J, leaving 8 bases unmatched. This CDR3 is 16 amino acids long.

Written as DNA, the CDR3 is TGTGCCAGCAGCTTAGGGCCCGATGGGTGGGTTGAGCAGTTCTTC. Translated, it gives CASSLGPDGWVEQFF. The J gene is TRBJ2-1, the V gene TRBV7-3, with D unclear. Deletions cut 2 bases from V and 9 bases from J, with 17 bases between. Germline V gives CDR1 SGHTA, CDR2 FQGTGA. The CDR3 extends over 15 amino acids.

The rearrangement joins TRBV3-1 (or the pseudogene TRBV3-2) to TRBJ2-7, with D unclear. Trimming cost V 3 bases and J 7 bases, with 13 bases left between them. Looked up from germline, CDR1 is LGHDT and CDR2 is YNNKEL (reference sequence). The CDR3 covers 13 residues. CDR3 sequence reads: CASSHQDAGEQYF. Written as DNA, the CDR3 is TGTGCCAGCAGCCACCAGGATGCTGGGGAGCAGTACTTC.

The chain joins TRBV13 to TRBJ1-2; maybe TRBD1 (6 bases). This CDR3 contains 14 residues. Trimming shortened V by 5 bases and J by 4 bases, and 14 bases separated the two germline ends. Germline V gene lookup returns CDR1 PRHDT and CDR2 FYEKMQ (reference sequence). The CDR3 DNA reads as TGTGCCAGCAGCCTCAACAGGGAGGGCTATGGCTACACCTTC. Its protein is CASSLNREGYGYTF.

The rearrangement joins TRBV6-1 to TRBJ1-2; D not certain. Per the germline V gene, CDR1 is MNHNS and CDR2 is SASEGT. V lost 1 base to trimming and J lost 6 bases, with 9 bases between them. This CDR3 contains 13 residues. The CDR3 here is CASSEVGMNGYTF. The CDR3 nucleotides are TGTGCCAGCAGTGAAGTTGGGATGAATGGCTACACCTTC.

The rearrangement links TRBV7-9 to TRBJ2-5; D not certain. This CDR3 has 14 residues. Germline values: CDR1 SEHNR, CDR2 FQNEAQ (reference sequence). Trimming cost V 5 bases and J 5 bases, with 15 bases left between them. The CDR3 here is CASSRSVGSETQYF. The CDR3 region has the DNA TGTGCCAGCAGCCGTTCCGTGGGCTCGGAGACCCAGTACTTC.

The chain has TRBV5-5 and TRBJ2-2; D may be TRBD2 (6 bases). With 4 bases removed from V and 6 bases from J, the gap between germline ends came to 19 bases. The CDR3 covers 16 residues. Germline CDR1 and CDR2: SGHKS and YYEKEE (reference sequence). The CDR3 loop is CASSLIGRQQAGELFF. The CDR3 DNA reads TGTGCCAGCAGCCTCATTGGGAGGCAGCAGGCCGGGGAGCTGTTTTTT.

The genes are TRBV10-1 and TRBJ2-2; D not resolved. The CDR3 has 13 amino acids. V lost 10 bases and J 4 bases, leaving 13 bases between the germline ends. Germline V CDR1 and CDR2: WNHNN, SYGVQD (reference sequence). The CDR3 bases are TGCGCCACCCAAGTCGGGCCCACCGGGGAGCTGTTTTTT. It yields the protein CATQVGPTGELFF.

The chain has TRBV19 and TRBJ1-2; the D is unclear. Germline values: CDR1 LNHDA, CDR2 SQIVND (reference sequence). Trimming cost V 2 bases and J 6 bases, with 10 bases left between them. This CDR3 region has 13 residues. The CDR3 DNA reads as TGTGCCAGTAGTATAAATTCGAGGAATGGCTACACCTTC. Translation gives CASSINSRNGYTF.